Reported below is one T cell receptor beta chain. The antigen this receptor binds is unknown. No much larger clonotype is one base removed from it; base qualities were not supplied. The data were taken from a study of blood T cell repertoires in COVID-19 (TCRdb year 2020). A note on the overall study: Collaborator samples came from the United States, Italy and Spain and covered acute and convalescent phases of COVID-19. The material from the prospective study consisted of cDNA or gDNA derived from T cells, B-cell-depleted T cells, or PBMCs. The dataset comprised deeply sampled blood TCRbeta repertoires from subjects exposed to, actively infected with, or recovered from COVID-19. The repertoires were made available in a free public database intended to serve as a resource for research on the immune response to SARS-CoV-2. Samples came from the ongoing ImmuneRACE study (first 160 participants) plus 1,254 subjects from 6 global collaborators. Sample metadata almost always included a de-identified subject ID, COVID-19 status, age in years and sex. HLA class I and class II types, where available, came from metadata supplied by the sample provider rather than from assay-based typing.

The research as a whole found: The quantity of clinical and demographic metadata differed by source and by participant and was supplied without curation.

Participants in the prospective study were enrolled through a virtual design, were aged roughly 18 to 90 years, and lived in approximately 25 United States geographic areas. In the prospective study, participants were assigned to cohorts based on the clinical history participants reported in a screening survey and a study questionnaire. Mobile phlebotomists in the prospective study collected whole blood, serum and a nasopharyngeal or oropharyngeal swab from every participant. Prospective study participants could optionally give additional blood draws and questionnaires over an approximately 2-month period. Blood samples from the prospective study were shipped frozen or at room temperature prior to DNA extraction. TCRbeta CDR3 regions were amplified from genomic DNA using the immunoSEQ Assay, a bias-controlled multiplex PCR. For the original study's pipeline: The number of nucleated cells in each sample was estimated from the amplification of reference gene primers within the assay. To quantify the absolute abundance of each unique TCRbeta CDR3 rearrangement, sequence reads were collapsed and filtered. For each sample, productive Simpson clonality was calculated by taking the square root of Simpson's diversity index across productive rearrangements. TCRdb retrieved this table from immuneACCESS and kept in-frame rearrangements only. Not all clones are present; in checked studies, unresolved V genes account for under half, and no reason is known for the remainder. From that table come the V and J calls and clone size; the DNA was used to work out D and trimming. The sample includes under 350,000 clones, with roughly 85% observed a single time. Jointly, the top ten make up around 4.2% of the sample.

Reading from cysteine to phenylalanine, the CDR3 counts 15 amino acids. Only CDR3 DNA remains: 45 bases, in frame from the first base. CDR1 and CDR2 were assigned from the germline V gene as SGHTS and YDEGEE. Germline trimming: 5 bases from V, 2 bases from J; junction bases outside gene matches: 9. Sequencing used PBMCs or T cells enriched from blood (not recorded which). The receptor was isolated from a woman aged 35 to 49 with acute COVID-19. This receptor chain uses TRBV5-8 and TRBJ1-1; the central 7 bases match TRBD1. The CDR3 protein is CASRREDRPNTEAFF. The bases read TGTGCCAGCAGACGAGAGGACAGGCCAAACACTGAAGCTTTCTTT.